What follows is one T cell receptor (beta chain) and its context. The target antigen is unknown. This sample was taken from a study of beta chain features in type 1 diabetes. Study-level information: Cell yields, gender and age were comparable in patients and healthy donors.

The entirety of the isolated RNA underwent reverse transcription, so expressed TCRB transcripts were sequenced. Only in-frame clones appear in the TCRdb table, and some are missing; sequencing was by immunoSEQ multiplex PCR. The sample has some 240,000 clones; 16% are singletons. V lost 1 base to trimming and J lost 7 bases, with 16 bases between them. The germline CDR1 and CDR2 sequences are SEHNR and FQNEAQ (reference sequence). The CDR3 contains 15 residues. Study observations and caveats: Type 1 diabetes patients had moderately but significantly shorter TCRB CDR3s in all four CD4+ subsets. Shorter templates might be favored by PCR, equally in patients and controls.

The sample taken for sequencing was naive CD4+ T cells from blood. This chain uses TRBV7-9 with TRBJ1-1; D ambiguous. This clonotype was sampled from a man aged 30-40 years with type 1 diabetes. The CDR3 is CASSLGFVAAGEAFF. The CDR3 DNA reads TGTGCCAGCAGCTTAGGCTTTGTCGCGGCAGGTGAAGCTTTCTTT.